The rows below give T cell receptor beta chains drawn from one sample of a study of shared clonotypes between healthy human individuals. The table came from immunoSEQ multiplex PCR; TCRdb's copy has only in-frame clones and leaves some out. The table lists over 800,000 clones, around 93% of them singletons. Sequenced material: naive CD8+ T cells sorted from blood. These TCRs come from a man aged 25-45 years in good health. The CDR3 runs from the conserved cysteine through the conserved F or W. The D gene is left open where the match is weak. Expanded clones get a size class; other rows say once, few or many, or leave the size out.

CASSGTSEERETQYF	TGTGCCAGTAGTGGGACTAGCGAAGAACGGGAGACCCAGTACTTC	-	TRBJ2-5	TRBV19	TRBD2
CASSYSGTSNEQFF	TGTGCCAGCAGTTACTCAGGGACTAGCAATGAGCAGTTCTTC	-	TRBJ2-1	TRBV6-5	TRBD2
CASSPRSGGIGYEQYF	TGCGCCAGCAGCCCCCGGTCGGGGGGCATAGGCTACGAGCAGTACTTC	once	TRBJ2-7	TRBV5-1	-
CASSSKAGTTAYNEQFF	TGCGCCAGCAGCTCGAAAGCAGGGACTACAGCCTACAATGAGCAGTTCTTC	-	TRBJ2-1	TRBV5-1	TRBD2
CASSQDSVASRDTQYF	TGCGCCAGCAGCCAAGACAGCGTCGCTTCGAGAGATACGCAGTATTTT	-	TRBJ2-3	TRBV4-3	-
CASSIGLAVSSYNEQFF	TGTGCCAGTAGTATAGGTCTAGCGGTCAGCTCCTACAATGAGCAGTTCTTC	-	TRBJ2-1	TRBV19	TRBD2
CASSAAGELFF	TGTGCCAGCAGCGCCGCCGGGGAGCTGTTTTTT	-	TRBJ2-2	TRBV9	-
CASSPYGGKTNNEQFF	TGTGCCAGCAGCCCCTATGGGGGCAAGACCAACAATGAGCAGTTCTTC	-	TRBJ2-1	TRBV28	-
CASSLYEYNEQFF	TGTGCCAGCAGCTTATATGAGTACAATGAGCAGTTCTTC	-	TRBJ2-1	TRBV7-3	-
CATSISIRGSTHNEQFF	TGTGCCACCAGCATCTCAATCAGGGGTTCGACGCACAATGAGCAGTTCTTC	-	TRBJ2-1	TRBV15	-
CATRSIRGQFAYEQYF	TGTGCCACGAGATCTATACGTGGACAGTTCGCCTACGAGCAGTACTTC	-	TRBJ2-7	TRBV15	-
CASSPYGDEQYF	TGTGCCAGCAGCCCCTACGGGGACGAGCAGTACTTC	few	TRBJ2-7	TRBV7-9	-
CASSPGVTSTEAFF	TGTGCCAGCTCACCAGGGGTGACTAGCACTGAAGCTTTCTTT	-	TRBJ1-1	TRBV18	-
CASSSGFGAYNEQFF	TGTGCCAGCAGCTCGGGGTTTGGTGCTTACAATGAGCAGTTCTTC	-	TRBJ2-1	TRBV11-2	-
CASSFIGTDTQYF	TGTGCCAGCAGTTTTATAGGGACAGATACGCAGTATTTT	-	TRBJ2-3	TRBV27	-
CASSEWAEANEKLFF	TGTGCCAGCAGTGAGTGGGCGGAAGCTAATGAAAAACTGTTTTTT	-	TRBJ1-4	TRBV25-1	-
CASTVSWGSSNQPQHF	TGCGCCAGCACCGTAAGTTGGGGTTCGAGCAATCAGCCCCAGCATTTT	few	TRBJ1-5	TRBV4-1	-
CASSFDWETQYF	TGTGCCAGCAGCTTTGATTGGGAGACCCAGTACTTC	-	TRBJ2-5	TRBV7-9	-
CAIPEPGGRVMTGELFF	TGTGCCATACCCGAGCCCGGGGGCAGGGTGATGACCGGGGAGCTGTTTTTT	-	TRBJ2-2	TRBV5-8	-
CASSRRLENIQYF	TGTGCCAGCAGCCGCAGACTAGAAAACATTCAGTACTTC	-	TRBJ2-4	TRBV5-6	-
CASSLGDLAGGSYEQYF	TGTGCCAGCAGCTTGGGCGACCTAGCGGGTGGCTCCTACGAGCAGTACTTC	once	TRBJ2-7	TRBV5-4	TRBD2
CASSLRPEWGGYTF	TGTGCCAGCAGTTTAAGACCGGAATGGGGAGGCTACACCTTC	once	TRBJ1-2	TRBV27	-